The 15 T cell receptor beta chains reported below all come from one sample, sequenced in a study of shared clonotypes between healthy human individuals (TCRdb year 2020). Library construction relied on the immunoSEQ multiplex PCR assay. Sourced from immuneACCESS, this table was stored by TCRdb with only in-frame sequences that have V and J called. A share of the clones is absent; for the studies checked, an unresolved V gene accounts for under half, and the remainder has no known explanation. This sample has hundreds of thousands of clones in its table, and approximately 95% of those were observed once. Approximately 0.11% of the sample is held by the ten biggest clonotypes. CD8 naive samples were CD45RO-negative cells positively selected for CCR7, giving a CD45RA+CCR7+ population that excluded TemRA cells. The sequencing input was naive CD8+ T cells sorted from blood. The cell subset or site tag for this specimen amounts to: CD45RA+CCR7+. The receptors derive from a woman between 25 and 40 years old in good health.

This sequence joins TRBV28 and TRBJ2-7; unclear D gene. The ends were cut back, 7 bases at V and 0 bases at J, with 10 bases in the middle. CDR3 length: 13 amino acids. The germline CDR1 and CDR2 sequences are MDHEN and SYDVKM. Here the CDR3 DNA reads TGTGCCAGCAATCCATCTTACTCCTACGAGCAGTACTTC. Translating gives CASNPSYSYEQYF.

In this sample, this clone turned up once. J is TRBJ1-1 and V is TRBV5-1; 8 positions match TRBD1. After removal of 2 bases from V and 5 bases from J, the junction contained 11 bases not matched to a gene. Looked up from germline, CDR1 is SGHRS and CDR2 is YFSETQ. CDR3 length: 16 residues. The CDR3 here is CASSFGQGRIRTEAFF. CDR3 nucleotides: TGCGCCAGCAGCTTCGGACAGGGAAGGATTCGAACTGAAGCTTTCTTT.

V gene TRBV5-1 combines with J gene TRBJ2-1; weak D call: TRBD1 (7 bases). The CDR3 is 15 amino acids. Germline CDR1 and CDR2: SGHRS and YFSETQ. V lost 0 bases and J 5 bases, leaving 12 bases between the germline ends. In DNA, the CDR3 is TGCGCCAGCAGCTTGGACGGAGGGGGCCACAATGAGCAGTTCTTC. Protein sequence: CASSLDGGGHNEQFF.

The chain recombines TRBV28 with TRBJ2-3; either TRBD1 or TRBD2 may supply D (5 bases each). Germline CDR1 and CDR2: MDHEN and SYDVKM. This CDR3 is 15 amino acids long. The ends were cut back, 3 bases at V and 4 bases at J, with 14 bases in the middle. The chain's CDR3 is CASSFPPMGADTQYF. DNA of the CDR3: TGTGCCAGCAGTTTCCCCCCCATGGGGGCAGATACGCAGTATTTT.

The chain carries TRBV14 and TRBJ1-5; D may be TRBD1 (5 bases). Trimming took 4 bases from V and 7 from J, leaving 11 bases between them. Germline CDR1 and CDR2: SGHDN and FVKESK. The CDR3 runs to 13 residues. CDR3 region: CASSPKGEQPQHF. In DNA form, the CDR3 reads TGTGCCAGCAGCCCAAAAGGGGAACAGCCCCAGCATTTT. Complete variable domain (other parts from reference TRBV14 and TRBJ1-5): EAGVTQFPSHSVIEKGQTVTLRCDPISGHDNLYWYRRVMGKEIKFLLHFVKESKQDESGMPNNRFLAERTGGTYSTLKVQPAELEDSGVYFCASSPKGEQPQHFGDGTRLSIL.

The chain combines TRBV4-1 with TRBJ2-7, with D perhaps matching TRBD1 (6 bases). Germline CDR1 is MGHRA and CDR2 is YSYEKL. The CDR3 length is 15 residues. V was clipped by 2 bases and J by 1 base, with 12 bases between them. The CDR3 region is CASSQTGMTSYEQYF. The DNA for the CDR3 is TGCGCCAGCAGCCAAACAGGGATGACGTCCTACGAGCAGTACTTC.

The CDR3 sequence is CASSITGTGSVNTEAFF. The CDR3 DNA reads TGTGCCAGCAGTATAACCGGGACAGGGTCCGTGAACACTGAAGCTTTCTTT. The chain couples TRBV2 to TRBJ1-1; TRBD1 agrees at 9 bases. V lost 5 bases and J lost 0; bases outside the gene matches: 10. From germline, CDR1 is SNHLY and CDR2 FYNNEI. The CDR3 contains 17 residues.

The genes are TRBV5-6 and TRBJ2-5; TRBD2 matches 13 bases. J was trimmed by 1 base and V by 2 bases; bases with no gene match: 2. There are 16 residues in the CDR3. Germline-derived CDR1 and CDR2 are SGHDT and YYEEEE. The CDR3 nucleotides are TGTGCCAGCAGCTTCGGGACTAGCGGGACCCAAGAGACCCAGTACTTC. It specifies CASSFGTSGTQETQYF.

The table lists this clone with a count of one. The chain joins TRBV6-1 to TRBJ2-7; 7 bases align to TRBD2. Germline V CDR1 and CDR2: MNHNS, SASEGT. This CDR3 is built from 14 residues. Unmatched junction bases numbered 2, after V lost 0 bases and J lost 3 bases. This CDR3 is CASSEAAGVYEQYF. CDR3 bases: TGTGCCAGCAGTGAAGCGGCGGGAGTCTACGAGCAGTACTTC.

The V gene is TRBV27, the J gene TRBJ2-1, with TRBD2 matching over 9 bases. Germline-derived CDR1 and CDR2 are MNHEY and SMNVEV (reference sequence). V trimming: 8 bases; J trimming: 10 bases; junction bases outside the gene matches: 15. The CDR3 spans 15 residues. CDR3 region: CASHPRASGVGEQFF. CDR3 nucleotides: TGTGCCAGCCACCCCCGGGCTAGCGGGGTAGGGGAGCAGTTCTTC.

The chain is built from TRBV10-2 and TRBJ1-2; 7 positions agree with TRBD1. The CDR3 totals 15 residues. Germline CDR1 WSHSY, CDR2 SAAADI. V dropped 1 base and J dropped 0; count of bases not matched to a gene: 2. The CDR3 coding sequence is TGCGCCAGCAGTGAGTGGACAGGAACTAACTATGGCTACACCTTC. Its protein product is CASSEWTGTNYGYTF.

In its sample, this clone was seen a few times. V usage is TRBV2 and J usage is TRBJ2-7; TRBD2 might be the D (5 bases). Per the germline V gene, CDR1 is SNHLY and CDR2 is FYNNEI. With 2 bases removed from V and 0 bases from J, the gap between germline ends came to 8 bases. The CDR3 spans 14 residues. CDR3: CASSEIGLSYEQYF. The DNA of the CDR3 is TGTGCCAGCAGTGAAATTGGACTCTCCTACGAGCAGTACTTC.

This chain links TRBV28 with TRBJ1-2, with a possible D match to TRBD1 (6 bases). V lost 1 base and J 4 bases, leaving 16 bases between the germline ends. CDR3 length equals 16 residues. The V gene's germline CDR1 is MDHEN and CDR2 SYDVKM. The CDR3 reads CASSLFGGGLPYGYTF. CDR3 DNA sequence: TGTGCCAGCAGTTTATTCGGGGGGGGCCTCCCCTATGGCTACACCTTC.

The chain uses TRBV28 and TRBJ2-7; 7 nucleotides match TRBD2. The CDR3 extends over 14 amino acids. Germline values: CDR1 MDHEN, CDR2 SYDVKM. The junction had 10 bases not matched to a gene; V was cut back by 6 bases and J by 5 bases. CDR3 protein: CASSPPGLGHEQYF. CDR3 in DNA: TGTGCCAGCAGCCCTCCTGGACTAGGCCACGAGCAGTACTTC. The variable domain in full, with the rest retrieved from reference TRBV28 and TRBJ2-7, is DVKVTQSSRYLVKRTGEKVFLECVQDMDHENMFWYRQDPGLGLRLIYFSYDVKMKEKGDIPEGYSVSREKKERFSLILESASTNQTSMYLCASSPPGLGHEQYFGPGTRLTVT.

The chain couples TRBV5-4 to TRBJ1-1; TRBD1 might be the D (6 bases). The ends were cut back, 7 bases at V and 3 bases at J, with 19 bases in the middle. CDR1 SGHNT and CDR2 YYREEE come from the germline V gene (reference sequence). The CDR3 sequence is 15 residues long. The CDR3 sequence: CASGNTGGRDTEAFF. CDR3 nucleotides: TGTGCCAGCGGAAACACTGGGGGGCGGGACACTGAAGCTTTCTTT. The entire variable domain, with the rest obtained from reference TRBV5-4 and TRBJ1-1, is as follows: ETGVTQSPTHLIKTRGQQVTLRCSSQSGHNTVSWYQQALGQGPQFIFQYYREEENGRGNFPPRFSGLQFPNYSSELNVNALELDDSALYLCASGNTGGRDTEAFFGQGTRLTVV.